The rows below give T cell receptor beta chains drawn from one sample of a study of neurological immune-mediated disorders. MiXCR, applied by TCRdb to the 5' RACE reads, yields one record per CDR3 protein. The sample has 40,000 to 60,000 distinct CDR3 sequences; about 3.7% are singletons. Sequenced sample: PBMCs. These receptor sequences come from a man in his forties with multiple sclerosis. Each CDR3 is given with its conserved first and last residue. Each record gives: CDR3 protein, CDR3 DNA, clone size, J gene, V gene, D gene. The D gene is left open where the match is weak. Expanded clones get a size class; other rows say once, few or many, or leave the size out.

cdr3_aa: CASSLNLAKNIQYF
cdr3_nt: TGTGCCAGCAGTTTGAACCTAGCCAAAAACATTCAGTACTTC
clone_size: many
j_call: TRBJ2-4
v_call: TRBV28
d_call: -

cdr3_aa: CASSRDLMTQFF
cdr3_nt: TGTGCCAGCAGCCGGGACCTCATGACCCAGTTCTTC
clone_size: many
j_call: TRBJ2-1
v_call: TRBV7-2
d_call: -

cdr3_aa: CSARDPYDTGELFF
cdr3_nt: TGCAGTGCTAGAGATCCGTATGACACCGGGGAGCTGTTTTTT
clone_size: many
j_call: TRBJ2-2
v_call: TRBV20-1
d_call: -

cdr3_aa: CATSDQGQGKETQYF
cdr3_nt: TGTGCCACCAGTGATCAGGGACAGGGAAAAGAGACCCAGTACTTC
clone_size: many
j_call: TRBJ2-5
v_call: TRBV24-1
d_call: TRBD1

cdr3_aa: CASSLGTGNEQFF
cdr3_nt: TGCGCCAGCAGTTTAGGGACAGGGAATGAGCAGTTCTTC
clone_size: many
j_call: TRBJ2-1
v_call: TRBV5-1
d_call: TRBD1

cdr3_aa: CATSRDGDSYEQYF
cdr3_nt: TGTGCCACCAGCAGAGACGGAGACTCCTACGAGCAGTACTTC
clone_size: many
j_call: TRBJ2-7
v_call: TRBV15
d_call: -

cdr3_aa: CASRDTFTDTQYF
cdr3_nt: TGTGCCAGCAGAGACACCTTCACAGATACGCAGTATTTT
clone_size: -
j_call: TRBJ2-3
v_call: TRBV11-3
d_call: -

cdr3_aa: CASSGTSGGLNYNEQFF
cdr3_nt: TGTGCCAGCAGTGGGACTAGCGGGGGCCTTAATTACAATGAGCAGTTCTTC
clone_size: many
j_call: TRBJ2-1
v_call: TRBV12-3/TRBV12-4
d_call: TRBD2

cdr3_aa: CASSEGLADTGELFF
cdr3_nt: TGTGCCAGCAGTGAGGGACTAGCGGACACCGGGGAGCTGTTTTTT
clone_size: many
j_call: TRBJ2-2
v_call: TRBV2
d_call: TRBD2

cdr3_aa: CASSPAAQESSYEQYF
cdr3_nt: TGTGCCAGCAGTCCTGCCGCCCAGGAAAGCTCCTACGAGCAGTACTTC
clone_size: few
j_call: TRBJ2-7
v_call: TRBV27
d_call: -

cdr3_aa: CASSNPLSPEPYEQYF
cdr3_nt: TGTGCCAGCAGTAATCCTTTGAGTCCGGAGCCCTACGAGCAGTACTTC
clone_size: many
j_call: TRBJ2-7
v_call: TRBV6-1
d_call: -

cdr3_aa: CASSPLGQPQHF
cdr3_nt: TGTGCCAGCAGTCCCCTAGGTCAGCCCCAGCATTTT
clone_size: many
j_call: TRBJ1-5
v_call: TRBV6-5
d_call: -

cdr3_aa: CSAREGPEALNF
cdr3_nt: TGCAGTGCTAGAGAAGGGCCAGAGGCCCTCAACTTT
clone_size: -
j_call: TRBJ1-6
v_call: TRBV20-1
d_call: -

cdr3_aa: CASSLTGTGGRGYTF
cdr3_nt: TGTGCCAGCAGCTTAACCGGGACAGGGGGCCGCGGCTACACCTTC
clone_size: few
j_call: TRBJ1-2
v_call: TRBV7-3
d_call: TRBD1

cdr3_aa: CSARTETQYF
cdr3_nt: TGCAGTGCCAGAACAGAGACCCAGTACTTC
clone_size: -
j_call: TRBJ2-5
v_call: TRBV20-1
d_call: -

cdr3_aa: CASSPFGQGIYGYTF
cdr3_nt: TGTGCCAGCAGCCCGTTCGGACAGGGGATCTATGGCTACACCTTC
clone_size: many
j_call: TRBJ1-2
v_call: TRBV3-1
d_call: TRBD1

cdr3_aa: CASSLSQGSYNEQFF
cdr3_nt: TGTGCTAGCAGCTTATCCCAGGGTTCCTACAATGAGCAGTTCTTC
clone_size: many
j_call: TRBJ2-1
v_call: TRBV7-7
d_call: -

cdr3_aa: CSARDEVGVGYTF
cdr3_nt: TGCAGTGCTAGAGATGAGGTCGGGGTCGGCTACACCTTC
clone_size: many
j_call: TRBJ1-2
v_call: TRBV20-1
d_call: -

cdr3_aa: CASSQDKGTGAYEQYF
cdr3_nt: TGTGCCAGCAGCCAAGATAAGGGGACAGGGGCCTACGAGCAGTACTTC
clone_size: many
j_call: TRBJ2-7
v_call: TRBV3-1
d_call: TRBD1

cdr3_aa: CSARKGTANTGELFF
cdr3_nt: TGCAGTGCTAGAAAAGGGACAGCAAACACCGGGGAGCTGTTTTTT
clone_size: many
j_call: TRBJ2-2
v_call: TRBV20-1
d_call: TRBD1

cdr3_aa: CASRPGLTGLAGYNEQFF
cdr3_nt: TGTGCCAGCAGGCCCGGATTGACGGGACTAGCGGGGTACAATGAGCAGTTCTTC
clone_size: many
j_call: TRBJ2-1
v_call: TRBV2
d_call: TRBD2

cdr3_aa: CSAESVGGPNTLATDTQYF
cdr3_nt: TGCAGTGCCGAATCCGTAGGGGGCCCCAATACCCTCGCCACAGATACGCAGTATTTT
clone_size: many
j_call: TRBJ2-3
v_call: TRBV20-1
d_call: TRBD1

cdr3_aa: CASTLLRTGTYEQYF
cdr3_nt: TGTGCCAGTACCCTCCTGAGGACAGGCACATACGAGCAGTACTTC
clone_size: many
j_call: TRBJ2-7
v_call: TRBV21-1
d_call: -

cdr3_aa: CSAVLSPQETQYF
cdr3_nt: TGCAGCGCGGTCTTGAGCCCTCAAGAGACCCAGTACTTC
clone_size: many
j_call: TRBJ2-5
v_call: TRBV20-1
d_call: -

cdr3_aa: CASSLRTSDNEQFF
cdr3_nt: TGTGCCAGCAGTTTGAGGACTAGCGACAATGAGCAGTTCTTC
clone_size: many
j_call: TRBJ2-1
v_call: TRBV12-3/TRBV12-4
d_call: TRBD2

cdr3_aa: CASREQGTESPLHF
cdr3_nt: TGTGCCAGCAGGGAACAGGGTACAGAATCACCCCTCCACTTT
clone_size: few
j_call: TRBJ1-6
v_call: TRBV3-1
d_call: -

cdr3_aa: CAISPGPNQPQNF
cdr3_nt: TGTGCCATCAGCCCGGGGCCCAATCAGCCCCAGAATTTT
clone_size: few
j_call: TRBJ1-5
v_call: TRBV10-3
d_call: -

cdr3_aa: CASGAQGGGNEQFF
cdr3_nt: TGTGCCAGCGGCGCCCAAGGGGGCGGGAATGAGCAGTTCTTC
clone_size: many
j_call: TRBJ2-1
v_call: TRBV9
d_call: TRBD1

cdr3_aa: CSAKAESYNEQFF
cdr3_nt: TGCAGTGCTAAAGCGGAGTCCTACAATGAGCAGTTCTTC
clone_size: many
j_call: TRBJ2-1
v_call: TRBV20-1
d_call: -

cdr3_aa: CAISDPHREGSYNSPLHF
cdr3_nt: TGTGCCATCAGCGATCCGCATCGGGAGGGCTCCTATAATTCACCCCTCCACTTT
clone_size: many
j_call: TRBJ1-6
v_call: TRBV10-3
d_call: -

cdr3_aa: CASSFSEDEQFF
cdr3_nt: TGTGCCAGCAGCTTTTCAGAGGATGAGCAGTTCTTC
clone_size: many
j_call: TRBJ2-1
v_call: TRBV5-6
d_call: -

cdr3_aa: CASSGLAGGLDTQYF
cdr3_nt: TGTGCCAGCTCGGGACTAGCGGGGGGTTTAGATACGCAGTATTTT
clone_size: many
j_call: TRBJ2-3
v_call: TRBV27
d_call: TRBD2

cdr3_aa: CASSLGAGGLNEQYF
cdr3_nt: TGTGCCAGCAGCTTAGGTGCGGGGGGGCTCAACGAGCAGTACTTC
clone_size: many
j_call: TRBJ2-7
v_call: TRBV7-8
d_call: TRBD2

cdr3_aa: CASSPGGASLRNEQFF
cdr3_nt: TGTGCCAGCAGCCCCGGGGGGGCCTCCTTAAGGAATGAGCAGTTCTTC
clone_size: many
j_call: TRBJ2-1
v_call: TRBV28
d_call: TRBD2

cdr3_aa: CASSFQTYQPQNF
cdr3_nt: TGTGCCAGCAGCTTCCAGACTTATCAGCCCCAGAATTTT
clone_size: few
j_call: TRBJ1-5
v_call: TRBV7-8
d_call: -

cdr3_aa: CASSLAQSGDEQFF
cdr3_nt: TGCGCCAGCAGCTTGGCCCAGTCGGGCGATGAGCAGTTCTTC
clone_size: -
j_call: TRBJ2-1
v_call: TRBV5-1
d_call: -

cdr3_aa: CASSPLPDTDTQYF
cdr3_nt: TGTGCCAGCTCACCACTACCAGACACAGATACGCAGTATTTT
clone_size: many
j_call: TRBJ2-3
v_call: TRBV18
d_call: -

cdr3_aa: CATSDAGTGESEQYF
cdr3_nt: TGTGCCACCAGTGACGCCGGGACAGGGGAAAGCGAGCAGTACTTC
clone_size: many
j_call: TRBJ2-7
v_call: TRBV24-1
d_call: TRBD1

cdr3_aa: CSARTRGGEAFF
cdr3_nt: TGCAGTGCTAGGACCCGGGGAGGTGAAGCTTTCTTT
clone_size: many
j_call: TRBJ1-1
v_call: TRBV20-1
d_call: -

cdr3_aa: CASSYRDGTYEQYF
cdr3_nt: TGTGCCAGCAGCTACCGGGACGGTACCTACGAGCAGTACTTC
clone_size: many
j_call: TRBJ2-7
v_call: TRBV3-1
d_call: -

cdr3_aa: CASSPSIGEQYF
cdr3_nt: TGCGCCAGCAGCCCTTCCATCGGCGAGCAGTACTTC
clone_size: many
j_call: TRBJ2-7
v_call: TRBV5-1
d_call: -

cdr3_aa: CASSPSAGRGAYGYTF
cdr3_nt: TGTGCCAGCAGCCCCTCTGCAGGGCGGGGGGCCTATGGCTACACCTTC
clone_size: many
j_call: TRBJ1-2
v_call: TRBV3-1
d_call: -

cdr3_aa: CASSLGHSYEQYF
cdr3_nt: TGCGCCAGCAGCTTGGGTCATTCCTACGAGCAGTACTTC
clone_size: many
j_call: TRBJ2-7
v_call: TRBV5-1
d_call: -

cdr3_aa: CASSLEGSYNEQFF
cdr3_nt: TGTGCCAGCAGTTTAGAGGGCTCCTACAATGAGCAGTTCTTC
clone_size: many
j_call: TRBJ2-1
v_call: TRBV12-3/TRBV12-4
d_call: -